This is a list of T cell receptor beta chains from one sample in a study of blood T cell repertoires in COVID-19. The repertoire was sequenced with immunoSEQ multiplex PCR; TCRdb's copy has only in-frame clones and lacks some. The sample holds around 260,000 clones, about 81% seen once. Sequencing was carried out using PBMCs or T cells enriched from blood (not recorded which). All receptors derive from a man aged 25 to 40 with acute COVID-19. CDR3s include the opening cysteine and the closing phenylalanine or tryptophan.

V: TRBV4-1; J: TRBJ1-5; CDR3: CASSQDPNSRYYQPQHF
V: TRBV13; J: TRBJ2-1; CDR3: CASRQQYNEQFF
V: TRBV28; J: TRBJ1-2; CDR3: CASRPLTGNYGYTF
V: TRBV19; J: TRBJ2-6; CDR3: CASTSLLRGPGANVLTF
V: TRBV7-2; J: TRBJ1-5; CDR3: CASSPTEVNQPQHF
V: TRBV19; J: TRBJ2-5; CDR3: CASSPGGEETQYF
V: TRBV27; J: TRBJ2-5; CDR3: CASSFMGAETQYF
V: TRBV5-8; J: TRBJ1-1; CDR3: CASRLAGGRAFF
V: TRBV29-1; J: TRBJ1-2; CDR3: CSGEGQYDYGYTF
V: TRBV12-3/TRBV12-4; J: TRBJ1-2; CDR3: CASRIQGSYGYTF